The 16 T cell receptor beta chains below were found in one sample sequenced in a study of early T cells in non-severe SARS-CoV-2 infection. MiXCR was run by TCRdb on the 5' RACE reads, yielding one entry per CDR3 protein. The top ten hold roughly 3.5% of the sample, which has some 60,000 distinct CDR3 sequences, more than 7.5% seen once. The sample taken for sequencing was whole blood. The source of these receptors is an adult who was a healthcare worker with PCR-confirmed SARS-CoV-2 infection or an uninfected control (not recorded which).

This clonotype was observed at least ten times. The V and J genes are TRBV28 and TRBJ2-5, with 10 bases lining up with TRBD1. Germline CDR1 MDHEN, CDR2 SYDVKM. The CDR3 loop spans 15 amino acids. V dropped 0 bases and J dropped 5; count of bases not matched to a gene: 3. CDR3 in amino acids: CASSLWTGGAETQYF. DNA of the CDR3: TGTGCCAGCAGTTTATGGACAGGGGGCGCGGAGACCCAGTACTTC. Based on the CDR3 plus reference TRBV28 and TRBJ2-5, the full variable domain is DVKVTQSSRYLVKRTGEKVFLECVQDMDHENMFWYRQDPGLGLRLIYFSYDVKMKEKGDIPEGYSVSREKKERFSLILESASTNQTSMYLCASSLWTGGAETQYFGPGTRLLVL.

This clonotype was counted many times. CDR3 nucleotide sequence: TGTGCCAGCAGTTTCACTGCACTGGGCGATCAGCCCCAGCATTTT. It encodes CASSFTALGDQPQHF. The rearrangement links TRBV6-6 to TRBJ1-5; D is unclear. Trimming pared 4 bases from V and 5 bases from J, leaving 15 bases between. There are 15 residues in the CDR3. The germline V gene encodes CDR1 MNHNY and CDR2 SVGAGI (reference sequence).

A note on this clonotype: A much more abundant neighbour one base away suggests this may be a read error. V gene TRBV6-5 combines with J gene TRBJ2-5; possible D gene TRBD1, 6 bases. Germline V gene lookup returns CDR1 MNHEY and CDR2 SVGAGI. The CDR3 covers 11 residues. The CDR3 spells CATQGQGTHYF. The DNA of the CDR3 is TGTGCCACACAGGGTCAGGGGACCCACTACTTC.

This clonotype occurred a few times. The chain is built from TRBV28 and TRBJ1-6; D not certain. CDR3 length: 16 residues. Trimming left V 3 bases short and J 9 bases short, with 18 bases between. From germline, CDR1 is MDHEN and CDR2 SYDVKM. This chain's CDR3 is CASSLAGSRSSSPLHF. The CDR3 nucleotides are TGTGCCAGCAGTTTGGCGGGAAGCAGGTCAAGTTCACCCCTCCACTTT.

This sequence joins TRBV18 and TRBJ1-2; D call uncertain. V was cut by 3 bases and J by 0 bases, with 8 bases left in between. In germline, CDR1 is KGHSH, CDR2 LQKENI. The CDR3 is 14 amino acids. This CDR3 is CASSPVGPNYGYTF. The CDR3 nucleotides are TGTGCCAGCTCACCGGTAGGCCCTAACTATGGCTACACCTTC.

This clonotype was counted many times. This chain connects TRBV20-1 to TRBJ2-3, with 7 bases aligning to TRBD1. CDR3 length equals 14 residues. Trimming cost V 5 bases and J 0 bases; bases outside gene matches: 5. The germline CDR1 and CDR2 sequences are DFQATT and SNEGSKA (reference sequence). The CDR3 DNA is TGCAGTGCTTTGGACAGGAGAAGCACAGATACGCAGTATTTT. Protein: CSALDRRSTDTQYF.

This clonotype was counted only a few times. The chain carries TRBV7-8 and TRBJ2-3, with D possibly matching TRBD2 (6 bases). The CDR3 runs 13 residues. V was trimmed by 5 bases and J by 13 bases, leaving 19 bases between them. Germline values: CDR1 SGHVS, CDR2 FQNEAQ. The chain's CDR3 is CASSVGFRDSKYF. DNA for the CDR3: TGTGCCAGCAGCGTCGGGTTTCGGGACTCCAAGTATTTT. The full variable domain, in which reference TRBV7-8 and TRBJ2-3 provide the parts outside the CDR3, is GAGVSQSPRYKVAKRGQDVALRCDPISGHVSLFWYQQALGQGPEFLTYFQNEAQLDKSGLPSDRFFAERPEGSVSTLKIQRTQQEDSAVYLCASSVGFRDSKYFGPGTRLTVL.

This clonotype showed up many times. The chain carries TRBV6-5 and TRBJ1-1; no firm D call. The CDR3 extends over 13 amino acids. Trimming took off 0 bases at V and 5 bases at J, with 7 bases between the two ends. The germline V gene encodes CDR1 MNHEY and CDR2 SVGAGI. CDR3 sequence: CASSYSMLTEAFF. The CDR3 DNA sequence: TGTGCCAGCAGTTACTCGATGTTGACTGAAGCTTTCTTT.

In its sample, this clonotype was seen many times. The chain employs TRBV28 and TRBJ2-1; a possible D gene is TRBD1 (5 bases). The CDR3 extends over 11 amino acids. The germline V and J ends were trimmed by 7 bases and 7 bases, with 8 bases remaining between them. Germline V lookup: CDR1 MDHEN, CDR2 SYDVKM. For the CDR3, the DNA is TGTGCCAGCAATCCAGGGAATGAGCAGTTCTTC. Protein: CASNPGNEQFF.

Many counts were recorded for this clonotype. This sequence joins TRBV15 and TRBJ1-5; D possibly corresponds to TRBD1 (5 bases). CDR1 LNHNV and CDR2 YYDKDF come from the germline V gene (reference sequence). The CDR3 consists of 11 residues. DNA for the CDR3: TGTGTCCCCCCGAGGGGTCAGCCCCAGCATTTT. Translation: CVPPRGQPQHF.

The J gene is TRBJ1-5, the V gene TRBV7-9; no clear D. This CDR3 region has 14 residues. Germline lookup yields CDR1 SEHNR and CDR2 FQNEAQ (reference sequence). Trimming cost V 3 bases and J 0 bases, with 6 bases left between them. The CDR3 nucleotides read TGTGCCAGCAGCTTTGGGCCTAGCAATCAGCCCCAGCATTTT. Its protein product is CASSFGPSNQPQHF. Based on the CDR3 plus reference TRBV7-9 and TRBJ1-5, the full variable domain is DTGVSQNPRHKITKRGQNVTFRCDPISEHNRLYWYRQTLGQGPEFLTYFQNEAQLEKSRLLSDRFSAERPKGSFSTLEIQRTEQGDSAMYLCASSFGPSNQPQHFGDGTRLSIL.

This clonotype qualifies as medium-sized. The CDR3 region is CSASLLAGGRTDTQYF. The CDR3 region has the DNA TGCAGTGCTAGTTTACTAGCGGGAGGACGAACAGATACGCAGTATTTT. The chain employs TRBV20-1 and TRBJ2-3, with 12 nucleotides matching TRBD2. With V trimmed by 3 bases and J by 3 bases, 7 bases remained unmatched. CDR1 is DFQATT and CDR2 is SNEGSKA in the germline V gene (reference sequence). The CDR3 consists of 16 residues.

This clonotype was found many times. The gene calls are TRBV7-9 and TRBJ1-6; no firm D call. Germline values: CDR1 SEHNR, CDR2 FQNEAQ (reference sequence). The CDR3 runs to 14 residues. Trimming pared 1 base from V and 7 bases from J, leaving 8 bases between. The CDR3 spells CASSLEGENSPLHF. The CDR3 bases are TGTGCCAGCAGCTTAGAGGGTGAGAATTCACCCCTCCACTTT.

This clonotype was counted ten times or more. The rearrangement joins TRBV7-2 to TRBJ2-1; TRBD2 matches at 13 bases. Germline V gene lookup returns CDR1 SGHTA and CDR2 FQGNSA. The J segment lost 6 bases and the V segment lost 3 bases, leaving 2 bases of the junction unmatched. The CDR3 length is 15 residues. In DNA form, the CDR3 reads TGTGCCAGCAGCTTCGGGACTAGCGGGATCAATGAGCAGTTCTTC. Residues: CASSFGTSGINEQFF.

This clonotype was recorded at least ten times. The chain uses TRBV20-1 and TRBJ2-7; D gene unclear. The CDR3 has 12 amino acids. Trimming pared 4 bases from V and 0 bases from J, leaving 7 bases between. Germline CDR1 DFQATT, CDR2 SNEGSKA (reference sequence). The CDR3 DNA sequence: TGCAGTGCTACTAGATTCTCCTACGAGCAGTACTTC. Residues: CSATRFSYEQYF.

This clonotype was counted between two and nine times. The CDR3 sequence is CATSTGPGAGYF. The CDR3 DNA reads TGTGCCACCAGCACGGGACCCGGAGCAGGGTACTTC. The chain combines TRBV15 with TRBJ2-7; D tentatively reads TRBD1 or TRBD2 (5 bases each). The germline V gene has CDR1 LNHNV and CDR2 YYDKDF (reference sequence). There are 12 residues in the CDR3. The V and J ends lost 4 bases and 12 bases respectively, with 16 bases between them.